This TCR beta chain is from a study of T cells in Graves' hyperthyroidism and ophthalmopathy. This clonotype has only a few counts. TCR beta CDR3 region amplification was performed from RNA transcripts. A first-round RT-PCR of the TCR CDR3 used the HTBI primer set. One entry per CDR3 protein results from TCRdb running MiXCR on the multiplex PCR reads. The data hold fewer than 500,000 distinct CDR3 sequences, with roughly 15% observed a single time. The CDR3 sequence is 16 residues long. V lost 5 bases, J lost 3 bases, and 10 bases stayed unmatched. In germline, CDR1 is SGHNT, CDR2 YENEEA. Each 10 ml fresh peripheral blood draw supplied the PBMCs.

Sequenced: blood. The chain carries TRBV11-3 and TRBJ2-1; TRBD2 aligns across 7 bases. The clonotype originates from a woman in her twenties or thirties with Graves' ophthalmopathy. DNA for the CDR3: TGTGCCAGCAGCCCCCGGGCGGGGGTCCTCTACAATGAGCAGTTCTTC. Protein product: CASSPRAGVLYNEQFF. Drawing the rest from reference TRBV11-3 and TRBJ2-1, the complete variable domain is EAGVVQSPRYKIIEKKQPVAFWCNPISGHNTLYWYLQNLGQGPELLIRYENEEAVDDSQLPKDRFSAERLKGVDSTLKIQPAELGDSAVYLCASSPRAGVLYNEQFFGPGTRLTVL.